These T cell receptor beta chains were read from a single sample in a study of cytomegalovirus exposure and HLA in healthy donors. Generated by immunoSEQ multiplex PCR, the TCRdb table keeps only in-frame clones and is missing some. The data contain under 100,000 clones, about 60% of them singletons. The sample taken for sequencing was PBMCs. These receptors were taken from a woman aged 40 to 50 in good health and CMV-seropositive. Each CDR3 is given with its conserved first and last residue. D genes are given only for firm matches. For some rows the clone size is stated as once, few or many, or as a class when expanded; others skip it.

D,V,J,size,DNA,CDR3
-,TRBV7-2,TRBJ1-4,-,TGTGCCAGCAGCCTCAGGAGGGTAGTAGGGGAAAAACTGTTTTTT,CASSLRRVVGEKLFF
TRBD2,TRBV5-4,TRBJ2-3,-,TGTGCCAGCAGCGCAGGGACTAGCGGGGTCACAGATACGCAGTATTTT,CASSAGTSGVTDTQYF
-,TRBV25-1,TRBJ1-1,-,TGTGCCAGCATGGAGGGCTCCTTGGGAGCTTTCTTT,CASMEGSLGAFF
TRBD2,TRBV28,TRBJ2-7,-,TGCGCCAGCAGACGACTAGCGGATTATCAATACGAGCAGTACTTC,CASRRLADYQYEQYF
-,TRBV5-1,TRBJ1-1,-,TGCGCCAGCAGCTTCCGGGGAGAAGGGAACACTGAAGCTTTCTTT,CASSFRGEGNTEAFF
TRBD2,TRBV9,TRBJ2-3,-,TGTGCCAGCAGCGTAGTAGGGCTAGCGGGCCCCACAGATACGCAGTATTTT,CASSVVGLAGPTDTQYF
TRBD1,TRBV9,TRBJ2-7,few,TGTGCCAGCAGCCCCGGGACAGGGTATGAGGGCGAGCAGTACTTC,CASSPGTGYEGEQYF
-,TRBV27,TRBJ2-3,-,TGTGCCAGCAGTTTATACGGGTCAGATACGCAGTATTTT,CASSLYGSDTQYF
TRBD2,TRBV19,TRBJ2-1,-,TGTGCCAGTAGCCTGGGACTAGCGCACTACAATGAGCAGTTCTTC,CASSLGLAHYNEQFF
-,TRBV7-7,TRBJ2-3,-,TGTGCCAGCAGCTTAGGCGGGTTGTCGGATACGCAGTATTTT,CASSLGGLSDTQYF
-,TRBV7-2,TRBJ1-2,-,TGTGCCAGCAGCGGACAACCATCTAACTATGGCTACACCTTC,CASSGQPSNYGYTF
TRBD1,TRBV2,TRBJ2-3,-,TGTGCCACGAAACAAAACAGGGGACCGGGCGATACGCAGTATTTT,CATKQNRGPGDTQYF
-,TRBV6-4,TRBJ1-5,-,TGTGCCAGCAGTGTATCAGGGGCAGGTGGCAATCAGCCCCAGCATTTT,CASSVSGAGGNQPQHF
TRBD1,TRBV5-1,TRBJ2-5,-,TGCGCCAGCAGCGGACAGGGGGCCGTGGAGACCCAGTACTTC,CASSGQGAVETQYF
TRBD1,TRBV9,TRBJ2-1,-,TGTGCCAGCAGCGCCGGACAGGGGAATGAGCAGTTCTTC,CASSAGQGNEQFF
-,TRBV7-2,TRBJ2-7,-,TGTGCCAGCAGCTTAGGGGGAGCCTCCTACGAGCAGTACTTC,CASSLGGASYEQYF
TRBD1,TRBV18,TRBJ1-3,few,TGTGCCAGCTCACCACTGGGACAGGGCCCTGGAAACACCATATATTTT,CASSPLGQGPGNTIYF
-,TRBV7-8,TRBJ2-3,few,TGTGCCAGCAGCGCATTCCCAGTAGCTCGGGCGGGTCGGCGAGATACGCAGTATTTT,CASSAFPVARAGRRDTQYF
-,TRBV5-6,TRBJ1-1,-,TGTGCCAGCAGCTTGTTTAATACTGAAGCTTTCTTT,CASSLFNTEAFF
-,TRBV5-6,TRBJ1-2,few,TGTGCCAGCAGCTCGTACCGATACTCCTCTAACTATGGCTACACCTTC,CASSSYRYSSNYGYTF
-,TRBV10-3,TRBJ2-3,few,TGTGCCATCAACGGACTCGGCACAGATACGCAGTATTTT,CAINGLGTDTQYF
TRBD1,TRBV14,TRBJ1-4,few,TGTGCCAGCAGTCGAATGCGAGGACAGGGGGTTAATCTCAATGAAAAACTGTTTTTT,CASSRMRGQGVNLNEKLFF
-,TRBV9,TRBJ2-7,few,TGTGCCAGCAGCGTATCCGACGGGTATCACTACGAGCAGTACTTC,CASSVSDGYHYEQYF
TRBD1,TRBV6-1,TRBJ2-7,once,TGTGCCAGCAGCTGGGACAGGGGGCAATACGAGCAGTACTTC,CASSWDRGQYEQYF